Listed below are T cell receptor beta chains from one sample, sequenced in a study of metastatic and nonmetastatic thyroid tumors. From the PCR reads, TCRdb re-called clones with MiXCR. The top ten hold approximately 30% of the sample, which has 15,000 or so clones, around 13% seen once. Sequenced: blood. The origin of the receptors is a female donor with papillary thyroid cancer or a benign thyroid nodule (not recorded which). Some clones in this sample may be carry-over from other donors' samples. Each CDR3 is given with its conserved first and last residue.

J,V,CDR3
TRBJ2-1,TRBV19,CASSMGGAGSNEQFF
TRBJ2-5,TRBV7-2,CASSGGLAGGETQYF
TRBJ1-1,TRBV3-1,CASNYTGQYFEAFF
TRBJ2-2,TRBV3-1,CASSPRTDPGELFF
TRBJ2-7,TRBV7-6,CASSSCPPGAGYEQYF
TRBJ2-7,TRBV20-1,CSARDPSTGPYEQYF
TRBJ2-7,TRBV6-1,CASSTGQGGAEQYF
TRBJ1-5,TRBV28,CASWSGSGGGQPQHF
TRBJ2-7,TRBV12-3/TRBV12-4,CASSYNYEQYF
TRBJ2-3,TRBV30,CAWSLGTDTQYF
TRBJ2-4,TRBV5-1,CASSLGQLNIQYF
TRBJ1-1,TRBV5-1,CASSFGTAAVEAFF
TRBJ2-3,TRBV7-3,CASSSTGSGTDTQYF
TRBJ2-5,TRBV18,CASSPGQQETQYF
TRBJ1-4,TRBV18,CASSITGFANEKLFF
TRBJ2-7,TRBV6-5,CASSFGGAYEQYF
TRBJ1-1,TRBV7-9,CASSLAEWAEAFF
TRBJ1-1,TRBV7-9,CASSKQVNTEAFF
TRBJ2-3,TRBV12-5,CASGLVLGQESTDTQYF
TRBJ1-2,TRBV7-9,CASSLEAEAGGYTF
TRBJ2-5,TRBV20-1,CSAREDTYQETQYF
TRBJ2-1,TRBV28,CASSLGEVGLLSRNEQFF
TRBJ2-5,TRBV13,CASSLVRGTETQYF
TRBJ2-5,TRBV6-1,CASSVSGEETQYF
TRBJ2-7,TRBV19,CASSRDSLNEQYF
TRBJ2-5,TRBV29-1,CSVGPGLAKQETQYF
TRBJ1-1,TRBV19,CASSIDGAYTEAFF
TRBJ2-7,TRBV12-3/TRBV12-4,CATTDRVGYEQYF